Sequencing of this T cell receptor beta chain was carried out in a study of T cell responses to AZD1222 COVID-19 vaccine. V shed 1 base and J shed 4 bases, with 10 bases lying between them. Germline lookup yields CDR1 GTSNPN and CDR2 SVGIG (reference sequence). The CDR3 runs 13 residues. This clone was counted a single time. Assay: immunoSEQ multiplex PCR; the TCRdb copy retains only in-frame clones and omits some. Counted here are approximately 100,000 clones, just under 95% occurring once; the ten biggest clones make up less than 2.5%. The clonotype was recovered from an adult in good health. The chain couples TRBV30 to TRBJ1-2; D is uncertain. The specimen was peripheral blood, collected on day 0 of AZD1222 vaccination. The CDR3 sequence: CAWSDEVSYGYTF. CDR3 in DNA: TGTGCCTGGAGTGACGAGGTATCCTATGGCTACACCTTC.